Listed below are T cell receptor beta chains from one sample, sequenced in a study of regulatory T cells in long-lasting Graves disease. From the multiplex PCR reads, TCRdb called clonotypes with MiXCR, one entry per CDR3 protein. Of some 250,000 distinct CDR3 sequences in the sample, more than 15% were seen once. These data are also associated with another study on T cells in Graves' hyperthyroidism and ophthalmopathy.

Here the sequenced sample was peripheral blood mononuclear cells (PBMCs), taken at new diagnosis, from a patient treated with antithyroid drugs. Every receptor here comes from a woman aged 25-40 years with Graves disease. The CDR3 runs from the conserved cysteine through the conserved F or W. A D gene is named only where the DNA matches it firmly. Size values are once, few and many counts, or a class for expanded clones, and some rows have none.

TRBJ2-5 NA many TRBV7-3 TGTGCCAGCAGCTTAGGTTTGGAGACCCAGTACTTC CASSLGLETQYF
TRBJ2-7 TRBD2 many TRBV20-1 TGCAGTGCTACGAAGGGACTAGCCGTTCGCGAGCAGTACTTC CSATKGLAVREQYF
TRBJ2-1 NA NA TRBV12-3/TRBV12-4 TGTGCCAGCAGCCGCGTGAATGAGCAGTTCTTC CASSRVNEQFF
TRBJ1-1 NA many TRBV6-1 TGTGCCAGCAGCCCCGGACAGAGAAACACTGAAGCTTTCTTT CASSPGQRNTEAFF
TRBJ1-5 NA NA TRBV6-1 TGTGCCAGCAGTGAATCGGTCAGCAATCAGCCCCAGCATTTT CASSESVSNQPQHF
TRBJ2-4 TRBD1 NA TRBV12-3/TRBV12-4 TGTGCCAGCAGTTTAGGGGGGTACAGGGGCCGGGACATTCAGTACTTC CASSLGGYRGRDIQYF
TRBJ1-2 TRBD1 many TRBV5-1 TGCGCCAGCAGCTCGCAGGGACAGCCGAACTATGGCTACACCTTC CASSSQGQPNYGYTF
TRBJ1-5 NA many TRBV19 TGTGCCAGTAGTATCCAAGCTCTGGGCAATCAGCCCCAGCATTTT CASSIQALGNQPQHF
TRBJ2-7 TRBD2 many TRBV20-1 TGCAGTGCTTCGCCCCCAAGGCTTAGTCGACTAGCGGGGAGGGAGCAGTACTTC CSASPPRLSRLAGREQYF
TRBJ1-5 TRBD1 NA TRBV6-5 TGTGCCAGCAGTTACGGGACAGGTCCCAATCAGCCCCAGCATTTT CASSYGTGPNQPQHF
TRBJ1-1 TRBD1 many TRBV3-1 TGCGCCAGCAGCCATCCCAGGGGGGACACTGAAGCTTTCTTT CASSHPRGDTEAFF
TRBJ2-7 TRBD1 few TRBV5-1 TGCGCCAGCAGCTCGGACAGGGGGCCTTCCTACGAGCAGTACTTC CASSSDRGPSYEQYF
TRBJ1-1 NA many TRBV6-1 TGTGCCAGCAGTCCGGCGTTTGGGGACACTGAAGCTTTCTTT CASSPAFGDTEAFF
TRBJ2-1 TRBD2 many TRBV20-1 TGCAGTGCCGAACATAGCGGGGGACTCTACAATGAGCAGTTCTTC CSAEHSGGLYNEQFF
TRBJ2-3 NA many TRBV6-1 TGTGCCAGCAGGGTGGCAGATACGCAGTATTTT CASRVADTQYF
TRBJ1-1 NA many TRBV6-2/TRBV6-3 TGTGCCAGCAGTGTCCCGACAGGATTTGGCACTGAAGCTTTCTTT CASSVPTGFGTEAFF
TRBJ1-1 NA many TRBV20-1 TGCAGTGCTAGGGGGCCCGGGGGAAACACTGAAGCTTTCTTT CSARGPGGNTEAFF
TRBJ1-1 NA many TRBV5-1 TGCGCCAGCAGCGACGGTAGGTCTGAAGCTTTCTTT CASSDGRSEAFF
TRBJ1-5 TRBD1 NA TRBV28 TGTGCCATTCCGGGACAGGGCAGCAATCAGCCCCAGCATTTT CAIPGQGSNQPQHF